These 13 T cell receptor beta chains originate from one sample sequenced in a study of shared clonotypes between healthy human individuals. The repertoire was sequenced with immunoSEQ multiplex PCR; TCRdb's copy has only in-frame clones and lacks some. The sample lists 660,000 or so clones, approximately 96% occurring once. Naivety among CD8 cells was defined by CD45RO negativity and positive CCR7 selection, thereby excluding terminally differentiated effector memory CD45RA+ cells. Sequencing used naive CD8+ T cells sorted from blood. Source of these receptors: a woman aged 30 to 39 in good health.

The V and J genes are TRBV7-8 and TRBJ2-5; 8 bases line up with TRBD1. From germline, CDR1 is SGHVS and CDR2 FQNEAQ. The J segment lost 7 bases and the V segment lost 1 base, leaving 14 bases of the junction unmatched. The CDR3 has 17 residues. The DNA of the CDR3 is TGTGCCAGCAGCTTAGTCGGTAGGGGACAGGAGGTTGGGACCCAGTACTTC. Protein product: CASSLVGRGQEVGTQYF.

The CDR3 is CATSERDSPGTDTQYF. DNA of the CDR3: TGTGCCACCAGCGAGCGGGACTCCCCGGGCACAGATACGCAGTATTTT. V usage is TRBV15 and J usage is TRBJ2-3, with 7 bases fitting TRBD2. After removal of 5 bases from V and 1 base from J, the junction contained 9 bases not matched to a gene. CDR1 is LNHNV and CDR2 is YYDKDF in the germline V gene (reference sequence). This CDR3 has 16 amino acids.

About this clone itself: The sample has other DNA sequences that encode this CDR3 too. This chain links TRBV2 with TRBJ2-3; 9 bases match TRBD2. The CDR3 is 15 amino acids. V gave up 5 bases and J gave up 3 bases; unmatched junction bases: 6. CDR1 SNHLY and CDR2 FYNNEI come from the germline V gene. The CDR3 DNA reads as TGTGCCAGCAGTCGGCTAGCGGGAACGACAGATACGCAGTATTTT. It encodes CASSRLAGTTDTQYF.

The rearrangement uses TRBV19 and TRBJ1-5; unclear D gene. The CDR3 spans 15 residues. V lost 6 bases to trimming and J lost 1 base, with 13 bases between them. Germline lookup yields CDR1 LNHDA and CDR2 SQIVND (reference sequence). CDR3 amino acids: CASSTPGFSNQPQHF. The DNA for the CDR3 is TGTGCCAGTAGCACTCCCGGTTTCAGCAATCAGCCCCAGCATTTT. Based on the CDR3 plus reference TRBV19 and TRBJ1-5, the full variable domain is DGGITQSPKYLFRKEGQNVTLSCEQNLNHDAMYWYRQDPGQGLRLIYYSQIVNDFQKGDIAEGYSVSREKKESFPLTVTSAQKNPTAFYLCASSTPGFSNQPQHFGDGTRLSIL.

The rearrangement links TRBV27 to TRBJ1-5; D is perhaps TRBD1 (5 bases). The CDR3 runs to 15 residues. Germline V gene data show CDR1 as MNHEY and CDR2 as SMNVEV (reference sequence). V was pared by 0 bases and J by 2 bases, with 8 bases between. The CDR3 DNA sequence: TGTGCCAGCAGTTTATCGACAGCAGGCAATCAGCCCCAGCATTTT. As protein: CASSLSTAGNQPQHF.

The chain has TRBV14 and TRBJ2-1; the D is unclear. The germline CDR1 and CDR2 sequences are SGHDN and FVKESK. The V end lost 1 base, the J end lost 10 bases, and 11 bases lay between the germline ends. This CDR3 has 13 residues. CDR3 bases: TGTGCCAGCAGCCAAGTCACGTCGCGCGAGCAGTTCTTC. This codes for CASSQVTSREQFF. Using reference TRBV14 and TRBJ2-1 for the parts outside the CDR3, the full variable domain is EAGVTQFPSHSVIEKGQTVTLRCDPISGHDNLYWYRRVMGKEIKFLLHFVKESKQDESGMPNNRFLAERTGGTYSTLKVQPAELEDSGVYFCASSQVTSREQFFGPGTRLTVL.

This chain uses TRBV7-4 with TRBJ2-5, with D possibly being TRBD2 (6 bases). This CDR3 has 16 residues. The V gene lost 2 bases and the J gene lost 0 bases, with 13 bases spanning the gap. Germline loops: CDR1 SGHVT, CDR2 SQSDAQ. CDR3 region: CASSLIGSKYQETQYF. CDR3 bases: TGTGCCAGCAGCTTAATCGGGAGTAAGTACCAAGAGACCCAGTACTTC.

The chain uses TRBV6-1 and TRBJ1-1; a weak D match, TRBD1 (6 bases). There are 15 residues in the CDR3. V was shortened by 7 bases and J by 8 bases, with 23 bases between the two germline ends. From germline, CDR1 is MNHNS and CDR2 SASEGT. The CDR3 region is CASIPYSEGGQEAFF. CDR3 nucleotide sequence: TGTGCCAGCATTCCCTATTCGGAGGGGGGGCAAGAAGCTTTCTTT.

The sample holds many counts of this clone. The chain combines TRBV13 with TRBJ2-1; 8 bases match TRBD2. Germline loops: CDR1 PRHDT, CDR2 FYEKMQ (reference sequence). This CDR3 has 15 residues. The trim removed 2 bases at V and 8 bases at J, leaving 8 bases unmatched. The CDR3 loop reads CASSLTGTRVDEQFF. The CDR3 bases are TGTGCCAGCAGCTTAACCGGGACTAGGGTAGATGAGCAGTTCTTC.

The chain recombines TRBV6-1 with TRBJ1-5, with D unresolved. Germline V gene sequence: CDR1 MNHNS, CDR2 SASEGT. The CDR3 covers 15 residues. V was trimmed by 6 bases and J by 0 bases, leaving 12 bases between them. CDR3 residues: CASRIRGYSNQPQHF. Written as DNA, the CDR3 is TGTGCCAGCAGGATCCGGGGTTATAGCAATCAGCCCCAGCATTTT.

J is TRBJ2-1 and V is TRBV27; D tentatively reads TRBD1 or TRBD2 (5 bases each). The CDR3 length is 14 residues. With 3 bases removed from V and 7 bases from J, the gap between germline ends came to 13 bases. Germline CDR1 MNHEY, CDR2 SMNVEV (reference sequence). The CDR3 coding sequence is TGTGCCAGCAGTTTTGCCACAGGAGGTAATGAGCAGTTCTTC. Translating it yields CASSFATGGNEQFF.

The V and J genes are TRBV5-1 and TRBJ2-7; either TRBD1 or TRBD2 may fit D (5 bases each). The CDR3 spans 16 residues. Germline assignment: CDR1 SGHRS and CDR2 YFSETQ. Between the trimmed V and J ends, which lost 4 bases and 1 base, there was a span of 18 bases. As DNA, the CDR3 is TGCGCCAGCAGCCAGGCCGGGACCCTTATTTCCTACGAGCAGTACTTC. This translates into CASSQAGTLISYEQYF. The whole variable domain, remainder taken from reference TRBV5-1 and TRBJ2-7, is KAGVTQTPRYLIKTRGQQVTLSCSPISGHRSVSWYQQTPGQGLQFLFEYFSETQRNKGNFPGRFSGRQFSNSRSEMNVSTLELGDSALYLCASSQAGTLISYEQYFGPGTRLTVT.

This chain joins TRBV5-6 and TRBJ2-1; 9 bases map to TRBD2. This CDR3 has 15 amino acids. The V gene end was trimmed by 5 bases and the J gene end by 7 bases; junction bases not matched to a gene: 10. CDR1 and CDR2 (germline): SGHDT, YYEEEE. For the CDR3, the DNA is TGTGCCAGCAGGGGTAGACTAGCGGAACCGAATGAGCAGTTCTTC. Its protein is CASRGRLAEPNEQFF.